This T cell receptor (beta chain) was recorded in a study of blood T cells in healthy people across ages. The study's findings and limits: One million T cells yielded diversity estimates that were considered underestimates.

About this clonotype: Its antigen remains unknown.

PCR was performed a second time for roughly 6 to 12 cycles using a sample-barcoded 5' primer and a J-beta primer mix. From the 5' RACE reads, TCRdb called clonotypes with MiXCR, one entry per CDR3 protein. The sample lists 600,000 to 1,000,000 distinct CDR3 sequences, approximately 25% seen once, with under 4.5% in the top ten. The V and J ends lost 0 bases and 4 bases respectively, with 12 bases between them. This CDR3 region has 14 residues. Germline CDR1 is DFQATT and CDR2 is SNEGSKA (reference sequence). These sequences were also reported in another study, on T cells of mothers and their children.

The sequence was collected from a boy aged 5-17 years in good health. Sequenced input: blood. V gene TRBV20-1 combines with J gene TRBJ1-1; no firm D call. In nucleotides, the CDR3 is TGCAGTGCTAGAGATTCCCTCGTTGGCACTGAAGCTTTCTTT. It is translated as CSARDSLVGTEAFF.